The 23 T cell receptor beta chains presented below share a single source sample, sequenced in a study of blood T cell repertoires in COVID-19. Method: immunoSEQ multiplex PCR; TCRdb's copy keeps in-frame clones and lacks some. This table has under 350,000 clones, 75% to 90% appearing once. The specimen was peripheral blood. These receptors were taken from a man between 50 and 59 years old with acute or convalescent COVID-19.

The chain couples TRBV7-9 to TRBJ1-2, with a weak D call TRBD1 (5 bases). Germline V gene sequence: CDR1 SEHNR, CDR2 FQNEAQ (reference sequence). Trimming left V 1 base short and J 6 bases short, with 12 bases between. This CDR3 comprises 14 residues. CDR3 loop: CASSLVEGRDGYTF. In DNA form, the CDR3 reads TGTGCCAGCAGCTTAGTAGAGGGGAGGGATGGCTACACCTTC.

CDR3 sequence (DNA): TGCGCCAGCAGCCCCCGTCGCGACCGGGGCACTGAAGCTTTCTTT. Translating gives CASSPRRDRGTEAFF. The J gene is TRBJ1-1, the V gene TRBV5-1, with unresolved D. Germline loops: CDR1 SGHRS, CDR2 YFSETQ. The CDR3 covers 15 residues. Between the trimmed V and J ends, which lost 4 bases and 4 bases, there was a span of 17 bases.

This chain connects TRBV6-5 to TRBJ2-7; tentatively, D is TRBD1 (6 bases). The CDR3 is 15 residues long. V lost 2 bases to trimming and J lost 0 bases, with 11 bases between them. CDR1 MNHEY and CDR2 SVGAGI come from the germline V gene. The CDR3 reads CASSYDRQNSYEQYF. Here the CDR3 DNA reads TGTGCCAGCAGTTACGACAGGCAGAACTCCTACGAGCAGTACTTC.

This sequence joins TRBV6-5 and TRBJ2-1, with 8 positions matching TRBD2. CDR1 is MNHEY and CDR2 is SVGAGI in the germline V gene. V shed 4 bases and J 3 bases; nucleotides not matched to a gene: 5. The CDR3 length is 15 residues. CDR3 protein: CASSLSGGSYNEQFF. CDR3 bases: TGTGCCAGCAGTTTGAGCGGGGGTAGCTACAATGAGCAGTTCTTC.

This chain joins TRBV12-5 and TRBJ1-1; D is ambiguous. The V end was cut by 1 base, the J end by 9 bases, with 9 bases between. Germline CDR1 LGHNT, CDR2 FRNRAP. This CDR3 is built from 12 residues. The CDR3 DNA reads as TGTGCTAGTGGTTTGGATGACACAAAAGCTTTCTTT. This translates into CASGLDDTKAFF.

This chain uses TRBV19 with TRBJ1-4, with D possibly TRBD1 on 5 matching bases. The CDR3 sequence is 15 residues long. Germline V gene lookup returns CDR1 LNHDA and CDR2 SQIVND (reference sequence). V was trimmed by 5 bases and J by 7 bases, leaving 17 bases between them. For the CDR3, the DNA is TGTGCCAGTAGTGCCAAAGGGGAGGTGGGTGAAAAACTGTTTTTT. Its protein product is CASSAKGEVGEKLFF.

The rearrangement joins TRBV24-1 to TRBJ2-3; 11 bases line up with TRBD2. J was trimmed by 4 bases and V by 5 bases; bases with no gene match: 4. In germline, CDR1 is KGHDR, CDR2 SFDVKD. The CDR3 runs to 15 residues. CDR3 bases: TGTGCCACCAGTGCGATAGCGGGAGGGGCAGATACGCAGTATTTT. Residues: CATSAIAGGADTQYF.

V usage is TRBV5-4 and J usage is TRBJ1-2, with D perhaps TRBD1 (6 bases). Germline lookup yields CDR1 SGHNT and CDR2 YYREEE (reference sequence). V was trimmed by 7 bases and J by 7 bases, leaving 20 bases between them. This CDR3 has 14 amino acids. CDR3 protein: CASERLGGGVGYTF. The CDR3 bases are TGTGCCAGCGAACGCCTGGGGGGGGGCGTTGGCTACACCTTC. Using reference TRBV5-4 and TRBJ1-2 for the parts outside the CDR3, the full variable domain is ETGVTQSPTHLIKTRGQQVTLRCSSQSGHNTVSWYQQALGQGPQFIFQYYREEENGRGNFPPRFSGLQFPNYSSELNVNALELDDSALYLCASERLGGGVGYTFGSGTRLTVV.

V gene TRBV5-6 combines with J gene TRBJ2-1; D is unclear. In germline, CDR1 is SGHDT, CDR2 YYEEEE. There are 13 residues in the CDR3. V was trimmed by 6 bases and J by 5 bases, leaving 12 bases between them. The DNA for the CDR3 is TGTGCCAGCACCTCCGGTCCGAACAATGAGCAGTTCTTC. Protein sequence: CASTSGPNNEQFF.

CDR3 sequence reads: CASSYSQGAGNYGYTF. DNA for the CDR3: TGTGCCAGCAGTTACTCTCAGGGGGCGGGTAACTATGGCTACACCTTC. The chain links TRBV6-6 to TRBJ1-2; 8 bases align to TRBD1. The germline CDR1 and CDR2 sequences are MNHNY and SVGAGI (reference sequence). This CDR3 is 16 amino acids long. Trimming at V came to 0 bases and at J to 1 base, leaving 4 bases not matched to a gene.

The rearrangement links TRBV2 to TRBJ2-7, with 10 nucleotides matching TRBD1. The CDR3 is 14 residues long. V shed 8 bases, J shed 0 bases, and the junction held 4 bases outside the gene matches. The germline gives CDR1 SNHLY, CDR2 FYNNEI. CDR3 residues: CASGTGAISYEQYF. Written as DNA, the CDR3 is TGTGCCAGCGGGACAGGGGCCATCTCCTACGAGCAGTACTTC.

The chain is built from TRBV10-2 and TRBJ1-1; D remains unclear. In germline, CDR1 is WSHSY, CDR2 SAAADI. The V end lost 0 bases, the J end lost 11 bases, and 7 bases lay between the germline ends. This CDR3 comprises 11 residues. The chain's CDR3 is CASSESVRAFF. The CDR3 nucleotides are TGCGCCAGCAGTGAGTCGGTCCGGGCTTTCTTT.

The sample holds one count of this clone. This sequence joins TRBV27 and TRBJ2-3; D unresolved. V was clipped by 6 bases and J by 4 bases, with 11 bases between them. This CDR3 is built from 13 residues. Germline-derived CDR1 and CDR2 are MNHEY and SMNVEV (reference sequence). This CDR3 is CASRREIADTQYF. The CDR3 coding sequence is TGTGCCAGCAGGCGAGAAATAGCAGATACGCAGTATTTT.

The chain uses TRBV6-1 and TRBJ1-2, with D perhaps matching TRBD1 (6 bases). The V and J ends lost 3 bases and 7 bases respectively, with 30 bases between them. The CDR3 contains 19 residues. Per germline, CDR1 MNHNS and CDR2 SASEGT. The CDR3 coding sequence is TGTGCCAGCAGTGATGTTGTGGGCAGGGGATATATCAAGTTATCTGGCTACACCTTC. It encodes CASSDVVGRGYIKLSGYTF.

CDR3 amino acids: CASTYTGESTEAFF. In DNA form, the CDR3 reads TGTGCCAGTACCTACACAGGGGAGAGCACTGAAGCTTTCTTT. The J gene is TRBJ1-1, the V gene TRBV19, with 7 bases that match TRBD1. From germline, CDR1 is LNHDA and CDR2 SQIVND (reference sequence). This CDR3 region has 14 residues. Trimming at V came to 7 bases and at J to 4 bases, leaving 9 bases not matched to a gene.

The CDR3 DNA follows: TGCGCCAGCAGCCACCGACAGGACGCTGAAGCTTTCTTT. Translating it yields CASSHRQDAEAFF. The chain links TRBV5-1 to TRBJ1-1, with D tentatively TRBD1 (6 bases). The germline gives CDR1 SGHRS, CDR2 YFSETQ. V was trimmed by 4 bases and J by 6 bases, leaving 13 bases between them. The CDR3 is 13 residues long.

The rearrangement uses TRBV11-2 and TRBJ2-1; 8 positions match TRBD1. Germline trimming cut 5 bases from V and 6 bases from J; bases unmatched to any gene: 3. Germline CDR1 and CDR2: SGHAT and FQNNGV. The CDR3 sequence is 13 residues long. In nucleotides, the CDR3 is TGTGCCAGCAGCAGCGACAGGGGCAATGAGCAGTTCTTC. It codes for CASSSDRGNEQFF.

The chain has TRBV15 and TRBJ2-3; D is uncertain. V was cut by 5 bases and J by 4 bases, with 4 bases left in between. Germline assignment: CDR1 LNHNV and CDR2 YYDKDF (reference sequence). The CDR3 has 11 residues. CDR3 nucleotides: TGTGCCACCAGCGTCGCAGATACGCAGTATTTT. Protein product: CATSVADTQYF.

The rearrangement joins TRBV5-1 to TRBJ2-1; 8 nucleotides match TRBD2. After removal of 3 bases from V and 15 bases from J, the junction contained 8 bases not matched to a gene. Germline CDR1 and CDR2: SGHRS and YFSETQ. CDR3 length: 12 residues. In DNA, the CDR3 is TGCGCCAGCAGCTCTGTAGCGGGGTGGCGGTTCTTC. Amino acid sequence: CASSSVAGWRFF.

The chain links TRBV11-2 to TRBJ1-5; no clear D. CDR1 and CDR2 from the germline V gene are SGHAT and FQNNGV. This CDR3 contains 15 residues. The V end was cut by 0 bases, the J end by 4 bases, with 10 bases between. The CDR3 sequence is CASSLDPGPNQPQHF. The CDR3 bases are TGTGCCAGCAGCTTAGACCCAGGCCCGAATCAGCCCCAGCATTTT.

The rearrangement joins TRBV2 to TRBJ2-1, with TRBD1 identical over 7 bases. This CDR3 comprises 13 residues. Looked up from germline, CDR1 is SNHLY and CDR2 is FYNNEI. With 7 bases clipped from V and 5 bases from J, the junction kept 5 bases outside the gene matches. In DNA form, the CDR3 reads TGTGCCAGCAACCGGGACAGAAACAATGAGCAGTTCTTC. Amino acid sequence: CASNRDRNNEQFF.

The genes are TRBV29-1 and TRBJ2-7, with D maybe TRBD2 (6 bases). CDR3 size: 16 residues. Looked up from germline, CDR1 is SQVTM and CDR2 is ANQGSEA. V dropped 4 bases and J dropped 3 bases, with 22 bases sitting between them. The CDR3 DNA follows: TGCAGCGTTGGGGGAGGCGCCGCTATATTTGGCTACGAGCAGTACTTC. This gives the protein CSVGGGAAIFGYEQYF.

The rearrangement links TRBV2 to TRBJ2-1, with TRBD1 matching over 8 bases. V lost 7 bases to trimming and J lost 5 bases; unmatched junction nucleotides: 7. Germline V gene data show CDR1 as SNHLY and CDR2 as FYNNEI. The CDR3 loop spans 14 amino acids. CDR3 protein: CASTRDRPNNEQFF. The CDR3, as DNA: TGTGCCAGCACCCGGGACAGGCCTAACAATGAGCAGTTCTTC.